Listed below are T cell receptor beta chains from one sample, sequenced in a study of PD-1 blockade in mismatch repair-deficient tumors. The data were produced by immunoSEQ multiplex PCR, yet TCRdb's version contains in-frame clones alone and is incomplete. The sample comprises about 25,000 clones, 65% to 85% of which are singletons, and just under 3% rests with the top ten. Sequenced material: PBMCs, taken before pembrolizumab treatment. The receptors derive from an adult with mismatch repair-deficient cancer. Each CDR3 is given with its conserved first and last residue. A D gene is named only where the DNA matches it firmly. Clone sizes are given selectively: once, few, many, or a class where the clone is expanded.

>TRBD1|NA|TRBJ1-4|TRBV23-1
CASSQGGQGETNEKLFF
TGCGCCAGCAGTCAAGGGGGACAGGGGGAGACTAATGAAAAACTGTTTTTT
>TRBD2|NA|TRBJ2-1|TRBV5-1
CASQKRTSDGEQFF
TGCGCCAGCCAGAAAAGGACTAGTGATGGGGAGCAGTTCTTC
>NA|NA|TRBJ2-3|TRBV7-2
CASSSPSTDTQYF
TGTGCCAGCAGCTCCCCTAGCACAGATACGCAGTATTTT
>TRBD1|NA|TRBJ1-6|TRBV7-2
CASSRDRRHSPLHF
TGTGCCAGCAGTCGGGACAGGAGGCATTCACCCCTCCACTTT
>NA|NA|TRBJ2-7|TRBV2
CASVRDYEQYF
TGTGCCAGCGTGAGAGACTACGAGCAGTACTTC
>TRBD1|NA|TRBJ2-7|TRBV6-1
CASSDDRGSYEQYF
TGTGCCAGCAGTGACGACAGGGGAAGTTACGAGCAGTACTTC
>NA|once|TRBJ1-2|TRBV29-1
CSVGQGDYGYTF
TGCAGCGTTGGTCAGGGCGACTATGGCTACACCTTC
>NA|NA|TRBJ2-1|TRBV7-2
CASSLAGSSYNEQFF
TGTGCCAGCAGCTTGGCGGGATCCTCCTACAATGAGCAGTTCTTC
>NA|NA|TRBJ1-2|TRBV19
CASSIPSLGYTF
TGTGCCAGTAGTATCCCGTCTCTGGGCTACACCTTC
>NA|once|TRBJ1-1|TRBV6-5
CASSYGPEAFF
TGTGCCAGCAGTTACGGCCCCGAAGCTTTCTTT
>TRBD2|NA|TRBJ2-3|TRBV5-1
CASSSVAGGPGTQYF
TGCGCCAGCAGCTCGGTAGCGGGAGGGCCGGGTACGCAGTATTTT
>NA|NA|TRBJ1-4|TRBV11-2
CASRSGVFATNEKLFF
TGTGCCAGCAGGTCAGGGGTGTTCGCAACTAATGAAAAACTGTTTTTT
>NA|NA|TRBJ2-1|TRBV6-5
CASSYSGRSYNEQFF
TGTGCCAGCAGTTACAGCGGGCGCTCCTACAATGAGCAGTTCTTC
>TRBD1|NA|TRBJ1-5|TRBV6-1
CASSEVGQGGQPQHF
TGTGCCAGCAGTGAAGTAGGACAGGGAGGTCAGCCCCAGCATTTT
>TRBD1|NA|TRBJ2-6|TRBV29-1
CSVDPQGGTSPSGANVLTF
TGCAGCGTTGATCCACAGGGGGGCACGAGCCCCTCTGGGGCCAACGTCCTGACTTTC
>TRBD2|NA|TRBJ2-1|TRBV9
CASSPSLEGWTSGRHNEQFF
TGTGCCAGCAGCCCCAGTTTAGAGGGGTGGACTAGCGGGAGGCACAATGAGCAGTTCTTC
>NA|NA|TRBJ1-5|TRBV28
CASSWNREQPQHF
TGTGCCAGCAGTTGGAACAGGGAACAGCCCCAGCATTTT
>NA|few|TRBJ2-7|TRBV2
CASSEGGLAYEQYF
TGTGCCAGCAGTGAGGGGGGGCTAGCCTACGAGCAGTACTTC
>NA|once|TRBJ2-1|TRBV9
CASSGNLRSGPIEEQFF
TGTGCCAGCAGCGGGAACTTGAGAAGCGGGCCCATTGAGGAGCAGTTCTTC
>TRBD1|NA|TRBJ2-1|TRBV5-1
CASSTGTGTYNEQFF
TGCGCCAGCTCTACCGGGACAGGGACCTACAATGAGCAGTTCTTC
>NA|few|TRBJ2-7|TRBV6-5
CASSYSSWGQTYEQYF
TGTGCCAGCAGTTACTCGAGCTGGGGGCAGACCTACGAGCAGTACTTC
>NA|NA|TRBJ2-7|TRBV4-1
CASSQDGASGDIYEQYF
TGCGCCAGCAGCCAAGATGGGGCAAGCGGGGACATCTACGAGCAGTACTTC
>NA|NA|TRBJ1-1|TRBV5-1
CASSQVGGGVTEAFF
TGCGCCAGCAGCCAAGTCGGAGGGGGGGTAACTGAAGCTTTCTTT
>NA|NA|TRBJ1-6|TRBV5-1
CASSLDGGRTYSPLHF
TGCGCCAGCAGTCTTGACGGGGGACGGACCTATTCACCCCTCCACTTT
>TRBD2|NA|TRBJ2-1|TRBV30
CACPSGPYNEQFF
TGTGCCTGCCCTAGCGGACCTTACAATGAGCAGTTCTTC
>TRBD1|NA|TRBJ1-4|TRBV5-1
CASSPGQGTTNEKLFF
TGCGCCAGCAGCCCCGGACAGGGCACAACTAATGAAAAACTGTTTTTT
>TRBD2|NA|TRBJ2-7|TRBV10-3
CAISARPSGRGGRAYEQYF
TGTGCCATCAGCGCCCGTCCTAGCGGGAGAGGGGGAAGGGCCTACGAGCAGTACTTC
>NA|NA|TRBJ1-3|TRBV19
CASSRTATLSGNTIYF
TGTGCCAGTAGTCGGACAGCTACGCTCTCTGGAAACACCATATATTTT
>NA|once|TRBJ1-2|TRBV9
CASSVGGRGYGYTF
TGTGCCAGCAGCGTAGGAGGCAGAGGATATGGCTACACCTTC
>TRBD1|NA|TRBJ1-6|TRBV30
CARQTGGDSPLHF
TGTGCCCGACAGACAGGGGGAGATTCACCCCTCCACTTT
>NA|NA|TRBJ2-5|TRBV28
CASSPKPQRLELGETQYF
TGTGCCAGCAGTCCTAAACCCCAACGACTAGAACTTGGAGAGACCCAGTACTTC
>TRBD1|NA|TRBJ1-6|TRBV11-2
CASSETGQGYSPLHF
TGTGCCAGCAGCGAAACGGGACAGGGGTATTCACCCCTCCACTTT
>TRBD1|NA|TRBJ2-1|TRBV25-1
CASNRWDRGYNEQFF
TGTGCCAGCAACCGGTGGGACAGGGGATACAATGAGCAGTTCTTC
>TRBD1|few|TRBJ1-4|TRBV6-1
CASSERQGAGKLFF
TGTGCCAGCAGTGAACGACAGGGGGCAGGAAAACTGTTTTTT
>NA|NA|TRBJ1-1|TRBV28
CASSFQGAEAFF
TGTGCCAGCAGTTTTCAAGGGGCTGAAGCTTTCTTT
>TRBD2|NA|TRBJ2-5|TRBV6-1
CASSDPTSRGETQYF
TGTGCCAGCAGTGACCCGACTAGCCGCGGAGAGACCCAGTACTTC
>NA|NA|TRBJ2-5|TRBV6-6
CASTGGETQYF
TGTGCCAGCACCGGGGGAGAGACCCAGTACTTC
>NA|NA|TRBJ1-5|TRBV27
CASSPMRSNQPQHF
TGTGCCAGCAGTCCCATGAGGAGCAATCAGCCCCAGCATTTT
>NA|NA|TRBJ2-1|TRBV7-9
CASTQNAVEQFF
TGTGCCAGCACCCAGAACGCTGTCGAGCAGTTCTTC
>NA|NA|TRBJ1-1|TRBV27
CASSFSVREVTEAFF
TGTGCCAGCAGTTTTTCGGTGAGAGAAGTCACTGAAGCTTTCTTT
>TRBD1|NA|TRBJ1-2|TRBV28
CASSIPGQPYGYTF
TGTGCCAGCAGCATTCCGGGACAGCCCTATGGCTACACCTTC
>TRBD2|NA|TRBJ2-2|TRBV7-2
CASSSRTSGRITGELFF
TGTGCCAGCAGCTCCAGGACTAGCGGGAGGATCACCGGGGAGCTGTTTTTT
>TRBD2|NA|TRBJ2-5|TRBV5-1
CASSLGRGPLAEETQYF
TGCGCCAGCAGCTTGGGCCGAGGCCCACTAGCGGAAGAGACCCAGTACTTC
>TRBD2|NA|TRBJ2-5|TRBV4-1
CASSQEGGVRETQYF
TGCGCCAGCAGCCAAGAGGGGGGGGTCCGAGAGACCCAGTACTTC
>TRBD1|NA|TRBJ2-7|TRBV29-1
CSVETGTGGDEQYF
TGCAGCGTTGAAACCGGGACAGGGGGCGACGAGCAGTACTTC
>NA|NA|TRBJ2-7|TRBV29-1
CSVSDTYEQYF
TGCAGCGTTTCGGACACCTACGAGCAGTACTTC